The 10 T cell receptor beta chains below were found in one sample sequenced in a study of T cell responses to AZD1222 COVID-19 vaccine. The table came from immunoSEQ multiplex PCR; TCRdb's copy has only in-frame clones and leaves some out. The sample has 150,000 to 200,000 clones; approximately 87% are singletons. The source material was peripheral blood, sampled on day 0 of MenACWY control vaccination. The receptors derive from an adult in good health.

The genes are TRBV7-2 and TRBJ2-1; 8 bases agree with TRBD2. Germline V gene data show CDR1 as SGHTA and CDR2 as FQGNSA. V shed 0 bases and J 3 bases; nucleotides not matched to a gene: 4. The CDR3 has 16 residues. The CDR3 region has the DNA TGTGCCAGCAGCTTAGCCCGGGGGGGAGGCTACAATGAGCAGTTCTTC. This sequence encodes CASSLARGGGYNEQFF.

V gene TRBV6-2 or TRBV6-3 combines with J gene TRBJ2-2; D gene ambiguous. V was shortened by 2 bases and J by 4 bases, with 8 bases between the two germline ends. Germline V gives CDR1 MNHEY, CDR2 SVGEGT. The CDR3 totals 14 residues. The CDR3 sequence: CASSYPKPTGELFF. The CDR3 nucleotides are TGTGCCAGCAGTTACCCGAAACCCACCGGGGAGCTGTTTTTT.

The CDR3 sequence is CASSPTAGTGHLNTEAFF. The CDR3 region has the DNA TGTGCCAGCAGCCCAACCGCCGGGACAGGGCACTTGAACACTGAAGCTTTCTTT. V usage is TRBV7-8 and J usage is TRBJ1-1; 9 bases map to TRBD1. The length of the CDR3 is 18 residues. The trim removed 5 bases at V and 0 bases at J, leaving 13 bases unmatched. Germline loops: CDR1 SGHVS, CDR2 FQNEAQ.

The V and J genes are TRBV9 and TRBJ1-1; 9 bases are shared with TRBD1. The junction had 5 bases not matched to a gene; V was cut back by 4 bases and J by 4 bases. This CDR3 spans 14 amino acids. Germline V gene data show CDR1 as SGDLS and CDR2 as YYNGEE. The CDR3 here is CASSTGTGITEAFF. The CDR3 nucleotides read TGTGCCAGCAGCACAGGGACAGGGATCACTGAAGCTTTCTTT.

The chain combines TRBV19 with TRBJ2-3; D not resolved. CDR1 is LNHDA, CDR2 SQIVND, per germline (reference sequence). There are 15 residues in the CDR3. With 2 bases removed from V and 1 base from J, the gap between germline ends came to 10 bases. As DNA, the CDR3 is TGTGCCAGTAGTATAACGGGCGGCGGCACAGATACGCAGTATTTT. Translation gives CASSITGGGTDTQYF.

This clone was recorded a few times. The gene calls are TRBV7-2 and TRBJ1-2; D ambiguous. The V gene lost 5 bases and the J gene lost 6 bases, with 13 bases spanning the gap. This CDR3 is built from 13 residues. Per the germline V gene, CDR1 is SGHTA and CDR2 is FQGNSA. CDR3 region: CASSPSPADGYTF. The CDR3 DNA follows: TGTGCCAGCAGCCCGAGCCCCGCAGATGGCTACACCTTC. Combining the CDR3 with reference TRBV7-2 and TRBJ1-2 gives the whole variable domain GAGVSQSPSNKVTEKGKDVELRCDPISGHTALYWYRQSLGQGLEFLIYFQGNSAPDKSGLPSDRFSAERTGGSVSTLTIQRTQQEDSAVYLCASSPSPADGYTFGSGTRLTVV.

The chain joins TRBV29-1 to TRBJ2-5; the match to TRBD2 covers 12 bases. The V and J ends lost 1 base and 5 bases, in that order; junction bases with no gene match: 14. This CDR3 comprises 18 residues. The V gene's germline CDR1 is SQVTM and CDR2 ANQGSEA. CDR3: CSVEGGSLAGGSLETQYF. The CDR3 region has the DNA TGCAGCGTTGAAGGGGGGTCCCTAGCGGGAGGGTCTTTGGAGACCCAGTACTTC.

Remarks on this clone: Within the sample, other DNA sequences also encode this same CDR3. The chain carries TRBV6-5 and TRBJ1-2, with TRBD1 matching 9 bases. Per the germline V gene, CDR1 is MNHEY and CDR2 is SVGAGI. Unmatched junction bases numbered 6, after V lost 2 bases and J lost 5 bases. The CDR3 covers 15 residues. CDR3 loop: CASSYEGTGSYGYTF. As DNA, the CDR3 is TGTGCCAGCAGTTACGAGGGGACAGGGTCGTATGGCTACACCTTC.

The chain combines TRBV3-1 (or the pseudogene TRBV3-2) with TRBJ2-1, with a possible D match to TRBD2 (6 bases). Germline V gene sequence: CDR1 LGHDT, CDR2 YNNKEL (reference sequence). Trimming took off 4 bases at V and 0 bases at J, with 16 bases between the two ends. CDR3 length: 17 residues. CDR3 residues: CASSPQGGLLSYNEQFF. Written as DNA, the CDR3 is TGTGCCAGCAGCCCCCAAGGAGGACTACTCTCCTACAATGAGCAGTTCTTC.

V is TRBV4-3 and J is TRBJ1-1; possible D gene TRBD1, 6 bases. CDR3 length: 16 residues. CDR1 is LGHNA, CDR2 YSLEER, per germline. Trimming pared 0 bases from V and 2 bases from J, leaving 13 bases between. The CDR3 region has the DNA TGCGCCAGCAGCCAAGATTTCGGGGGCTCAAACACTGAAGCTTTCTTT. It codes for CASSQDFGGSNTEAFF.